The T cell receptor (beta chain) under discussion was sequenced for a study of control samples from healthy donors and cancer patients. TCRdb's copy holds only in-frame clones and misses some; the assay was immunoSEQ multiplex PCR. This table has 75,000 to 90,000 clones, around 89% appearing once. Sequencing was done on a sample of blood. The clonotype originates from a man aged 50 to 59 in good health.

CDR3 in DNA: TGTGCCAGCAGCTTAGTTTTGGGACAGCCTTTCTACAATGAGCAGTTCTTC. It translates to CASSLVLGQPFYNEQFF. The chain recombines TRBV7-2 with TRBJ2-1; 7 bases map to TRBD1. This CDR3 spans 17 amino acids. CDR1 SGHTA and CDR2 FQGNSA come from the germline V gene. Trimming cost V 1 base and J 3 bases; bases outside gene matches: 9. The full variable domain, its missing parts supplied by reference TRBV7-2 and TRBJ2-1, is GAGVSQSPSNKVTEKGKDVELRCDPISGHTALYWYRQSLGQGLEFLIYFQGNSAPDKSGLPSDRFSAERTGGSVSTLTIQRTQQEDSAVYLCASSLVLGQPFYNEQFFGPGTRLTVL.